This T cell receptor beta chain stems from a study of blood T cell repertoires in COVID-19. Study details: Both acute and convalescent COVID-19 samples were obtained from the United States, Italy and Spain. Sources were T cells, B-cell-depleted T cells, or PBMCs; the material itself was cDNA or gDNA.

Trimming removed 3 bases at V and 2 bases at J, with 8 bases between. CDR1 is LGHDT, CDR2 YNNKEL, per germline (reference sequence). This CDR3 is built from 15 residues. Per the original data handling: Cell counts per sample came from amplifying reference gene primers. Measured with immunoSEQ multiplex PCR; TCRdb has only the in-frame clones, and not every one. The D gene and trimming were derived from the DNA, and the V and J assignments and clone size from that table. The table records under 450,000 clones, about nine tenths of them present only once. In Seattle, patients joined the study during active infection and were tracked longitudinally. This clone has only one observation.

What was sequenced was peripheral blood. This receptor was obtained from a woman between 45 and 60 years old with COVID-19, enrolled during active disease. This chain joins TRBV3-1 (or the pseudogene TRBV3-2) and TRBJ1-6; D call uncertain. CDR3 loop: CASSQGRAYNSPLHF. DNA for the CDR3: TGTGCCAGCAGCCAGGGGAGGGCCTATAATTCACCCCTCCACTTT.